Shown below are 5 T cell receptor beta chains from a single sample sequenced in a study of beta chain features in type 1 diabetes. These receptors have no known antigen. Study outcomes and limitations: Moderate but significant shortening of TCRB CDR3s was recorded in all four CD4+ subsets from Type 1 diabetes patients.

The authors reverse transcribed all of the isolated RNA, so sequencing captured expressed TCRB transcripts. Assay: immunoSEQ multiplex PCR; the TCRdb copy retains only in-frame clones and omits some. This table has tens of thousands of clones, about 48% appearing once. Material: central memory CD4+ T cells from blood. The receptor source for this set is a man aged 25-40 years with type 1 diabetes.

This clone occurred a few times. The chain couples TRBV6-5 to TRBJ1-2; a possible D gene is TRBD1 (6 bases). CDR1 and CDR2 from the germline V gene are MNHEY and SVGAGI. The CDR3 runs 14 residues. Trimming stripped 6 bases from V and 8 bases from J, with 19 bases between. The CDR3 bases are TGTGCCAGCAGCCTCCTGGACAGACGGACCGGCTACACCTTC. This sequence encodes CASSLLDRRTGYTF.

This clone has only a few counts. This chain connects TRBV29-1 to TRBJ2-3; a weak D match, TRBD1 (6 bases). V was pared by 4 bases and J by 2 bases, with 16 bases between. The germline V gene has CDR1 SQVTM and CDR2 ANQGSEA. The CDR3 totals 15 residues. In DNA, the CDR3 is TGCAGCGTTGCCCGGCTGGGGGCCAACACAGATACGCAGTATTTT. Translated, it gives CSVARLGANTDTQYF.

With regard to this clone: Additional DNA sequences in this sample encode the identical CDR3. V is TRBV7-2 and J is TRBJ2-3; 14 positions match TRBD2. The CDR3 is made up of 16 amino acids. After removal of 5 bases from V and 1 base from J, the junction contained 2 bases not matched to a gene. The germline V gene has CDR1 SGHTA and CDR2 FQGNSA. The CDR3 sequence: CASSRLAGGGTDTQYF. The CDR3 DNA reads TGTGCCAGCAGCAGACTAGCGGGGGGGGGCACAGATACGCAGTATTTT.

A single count supports this clone. The chain has TRBV2 and TRBJ1-1; weak D call: TRBD1 (6 bases). The CDR3 spans 13 residues. V was cut by 6 bases and J by 7 bases, with 15 bases left in between. The germline V gene encodes CDR1 SNHLY and CDR2 FYNNEI. CDR3 DNA: TGTGCCAGCAGCGAAAGAATGACAGGTGAAGCTTTCTTT. Encoded protein: CASSERMTGEAFF.

This clone was counted a single time. V is TRBV25-1 and J is TRBJ1-1; unclear D gene. CDR1 is MGHDK, CDR2 SYGVNS, per germline. Deletions cut 5 bases from V and 3 bases from J, with 19 bases between. The CDR3 is made up of 16 amino acids. The CDR3 here is CASSQRATSRDTEAFF. CDR3 in DNA: TGTGCCAGCAGTCAAAGGGCCACGTCGCGGGACACTGAAGCTTTCTTT.